Listed here are 30 T cell receptor beta chains from one sample, sequenced in a study of blood T cell repertoires in COVID-19. Assay: immunoSEQ multiplex PCR; the TCRdb copy retains only in-frame clones and omits some. The sample lists about 240,000 clones; 82% were seen once. The sequencing input was peripheral blood. The receptor source for this set is a woman between 70 and 85 years old with acute or convalescent COVID-19.

This chain links TRBV5-1 with TRBJ1-3; the D gene is possibly TRBD1 (5 bases). V was shortened by 1 base and J by 4 bases, with 12 bases between the two germline ends. The CDR3 spans 15 residues. Germline V CDR1 and CDR2: SGHRS, YFSETQ. The chain's CDR3 is CASSLSPGSGNTIYF. The CDR3 DNA is TGCGCCAGCAGCTTGTCGCCAGGGTCAGGAAACACCATATATTTT.

This chain joins TRBV6-2 or TRBV6-3 and TRBJ2-7, with TRBD1 as a possible D gene (6 bases). The CDR3 has 13 residues. V was clipped by 5 bases and J by 2 bases, with 10 bases between them. Looked up from germline, CDR1 is MNHEY and CDR2 is SVGEGT. The CDR3 DNA reads as TGTGCCAGCAGTGGCCGGGACACCTACGAGCAGTACTTC. It translates to CASSGRDTYEQYF.

The chain is built from TRBV7-8 and TRBJ1-1; 7 bases map to TRBD1. Germline assignment: CDR1 SGHVS and CDR2 FQNEAQ. The CDR3 is made up of 16 amino acids. V shed 8 bases and J 2 bases; nucleotides not matched to a gene: 14. The CDR3 sequence is CASGPRQGASNTEAFF. The CDR3 DNA is TGTGCCAGCGGCCCTAGACAGGGAGCTTCTAACACTGAAGCTTTCTTT.

The chain is built from TRBV5-1 and TRBJ1-1, with D possibly being TRBD1 (6 bases). This CDR3 is built from 15 residues. The germline V and J ends were trimmed by 4 bases and 4 bases, with 17 bases remaining between them. Germline V CDR1 and CDR2: SGHRS, YFSETQ. The CDR3 nucleotides are TGCGCCAGCAGCGTAACAGGGCTATCTGGCACTGAAGCTTTCTTT. Its protein is CASSVTGLSGTEAFF.

V is TRBV7-9 and J is TRBJ1-2, with 8 nucleotides matching TRBD1. This CDR3 comprises 15 residues. The germline gives CDR1 SEHNR, CDR2 FQNEAQ (reference sequence). J lost 6 bases, V lost 4 bases, and 10 bases had no gene match. The CDR3 reads CASSSRDRSPDGYTF. Here the CDR3 DNA reads TGTGCCAGCAGCTCACGGGACAGGAGCCCCGATGGCTACACCTTC. The whole variable domain, remainder taken from reference TRBV7-9 and TRBJ1-2, is DTGVSQNPRHKITKRGQNVTFRCDPISEHNRLYWYRQTLGQGPEFLTYFQNEAQLEKSRLLSDRFSAERPKGSFSTLEIQRTEQGDSAMYLCASSSRDRSPDGYTFGSGTRLTVV.

The J gene is TRBJ2-7, the V gene TRBV10-3; D may be TRBD1 (5 bases). Looked up from germline, CDR1 is ENHRY and CDR2 is SYGVKD. Trimming pared 0 bases from V and 3 bases from J, leaving 9 bases between. The CDR3 has 14 residues. CDR3 DNA: TGTGCCATCAGTGAGTCGTCCCAGGGCTACGAGCAGTACTTC. This codes for CAISESSQGYEQYF.

This chain uses TRBV14 with TRBJ1-1; 7 bases align to TRBD1. Germline V gene lookup returns CDR1 SGHDN and CDR2 FVKESK. With 4 bases clipped from V and 5 bases from J, the junction kept 7 bases outside the gene matches. The CDR3 has 14 amino acids. CDR3 coding DNA: TGTGCCAGCAGCCCCAGAGCAGGGGGGACTGAAGCTTTCTTT. Its protein product is CASSPRAGGTEAFF.

The genes are TRBV10-1 and TRBJ1-1; TRBD1 aligns across 9 bases. Germline loops: CDR1 WNHNN, CDR2 SYGVQD (reference sequence). V was clipped by 6 bases and J by 5 bases; unmatched bases: 7. This CDR3 comprises 14 residues. The CDR3 sequence is CASSQQGARTEAFF. The CDR3 nucleotides read TGCGCCAGCAGCCAACAGGGGGCAAGGACTGAAGCTTTCTTT.

The chain joins TRBV23-1 to TRBJ1-2; D remains unclear. TRBV23-1 is an open reading frame, and its role is uncertain. V gave up 9 bases and J gave up 8 bases, with 22 bases separating them. This CDR3 has 14 amino acids. The CDR3 coding sequence is TGCGCCAGAAATGCGTCTACCTCGGGGTTGGGCTACACCTTC. Translating it yields CARNASTSGLGYTF.

This clone occurred once. At the DNA level, this CDR3 is encoded by other sequences in the same sample as well. This sequence joins TRBV18 and TRBJ1-2; a possible D gene is TRBD1 (5 bases). Germline loops: CDR1 KGHSH, CDR2 LQKENI. The V and J ends lost 3 bases and 2 bases respectively, with 7 bases between them. There are 13 residues in the CDR3. The CDR3 DNA reads TGTGCCAGCTCACCTACAGGAAACTATGGCTACACCTTC. This encodes CASSPTGNYGYTF.

The chain recombines TRBV5-4 with TRBJ2-7, with TRBD1 matching over 11 bases. Germline V gives CDR1 SGHNT, CDR2 YYREEE (reference sequence). V dropped 4 bases and J dropped 3; count of bases not matched to a gene: 6. The CDR3 consists of 15 residues. The CDR3 sequence is CASSLGQGAFYEQYF. The DNA for the CDR3 is TGTGCCAGCAGCCTAGGACAGGGGGCTTTCTACGAGCAGTACTTC.

The chain combines TRBV28 with TRBJ2-3; 13 bases are a match to TRBD2. This CDR3 is built from 16 residues. V dropped 7 bases and J dropped 3; count of bases not matched to a gene: 7. Germline V gene sequence: CDR1 MDHEN, CDR2 SYDVKM. The chain's CDR3 is CASTIPGLAGTDTQYF. Written as DNA, the CDR3 is TGTGCCAGCACCATCCCGGGACTAGCGGGGACAGATACGCAGTATTTT. The variable domain in full, with the rest retrieved from reference TRBV28 and TRBJ2-3, is DVKVTQSSRYLVKRTGEKVFLECVQDMDHENMFWYRQDPGLGLRLIYFSYDVKMKEKGDIPEGYSVSREKKERFSLILESASTNQTSMYLCASTIPGLAGTDTQYFGPGTRLTVL.

The chain combines TRBV2 with TRBJ1-4; D possibly corresponds to TRBD1 (5 bases). The CDR3 loop spans 16 amino acids. CDR1 SNHLY and CDR2 FYNNEI come from the germline V gene. The V end lost 5 bases, the J end lost 0 bases, and 13 bases lay between the germline ends. CDR3 in amino acids: CASSLDRPPTNEKLFF. DNA of the CDR3: TGTGCCAGCAGTCTCGACAGACCACCAACTAATGAAAAACTGTTTTTT.

This clone was detected only a few times. The V and J genes are TRBV6-5 and TRBJ2-7, with 10 bases aligning to TRBD1. The CDR3 totals 15 residues. Germline CDR1 reads MNHEY; CDR2 reads SVGAGI. The junction had 10 bases not matched to a gene; V was cut back by 6 bases and J by 5 bases. The CDR3 DNA sequence: TGTGCCAGCAGCCATAACCCCGGGACAGGGGACGAGCAGTACTTC. Translated: CASSHNPGTGDEQYF.

This clone appeared a single time. J is TRBJ1-5 and V is TRBV19, with 8 positions matching TRBD1. This CDR3 has 15 residues. CDR1 is LNHDA, CDR2 SQIVND, per germline (reference sequence). After removal of 4 bases from V and 2 bases from J, the junction contained 4 bases not matched to a gene. CDR3 in amino acids: CASSSPGGRNQPQHF. The CDR3 region has the DNA TGTGCCAGTAGTAGTCCAGGGGGCCGCAATCAGCCCCAGCATTTT. Combining the CDR3 with reference TRBV19 and TRBJ1-5 gives the whole variable domain DGGITQSPKYLFRKEGQNVTLSCEQNLNHDAMYWYRQDPGQGLRLIYYSQIVNDFQKGDIAEGYSVSREKKESFPLTVTSAQKNPTAFYLCASSSPGGRNQPQHFGDGTRLSIL.

This clone was observed once. This rearrangement joins TRBV6-4 to TRBJ1-4, with a tentative D call TRBD1 (5 bases). V gave up 5 bases and J gave up 3 bases, with 13 bases separating them. CDR1 and CDR2 (germline): MRHNA, SNTAGT. The CDR3 spans 15 residues. The CDR3 sequence: CASSSTGLPNEKLFF. Here the CDR3 DNA reads TGTGCCAGCAGTTCTACGGGACTTCCTAATGAAAAACTGTTTTTT.

This chain joins TRBV4-3 and TRBJ2-7; tentative D call: TRBD2 (5 bases). Trimming took 0 bases from V and 2 from J, leaving 8 bases between them. This CDR3 region has 14 residues. Germline V gene lookup returns CDR1 LGHNA and CDR2 YSLEER. CDR3 in DNA: TGCGCCAGCAGCCAAGACACCGGGGCCTACGAGCAGTACTTC. Amino acid sequence: CASSQDTGAYEQYF.

The chain has TRBV11-2 and TRBJ2-6; no firm D call. Per the germline V gene, CDR1 is SGHAT and CDR2 is FQNNGV. The CDR3 sequence is 16 residues long. V was cut by 1 base and J by 0 bases, with 7 bases left in between. In nucleotides, the CDR3 is TGTGCCAGCAGCTTAGCTCGGAGCTCTGGGGCCAACGTCCTGACTTTC. This codes for CASSLARSSGANVLTF.

The chain combines TRBV7-9 with TRBJ1-2; TRBD1 matches 10 bases. The CDR3 totals 17 residues. The trim removed 2 bases at V and 7 bases at J, leaving 13 bases unmatched. In germline, CDR1 is SEHNR, CDR2 FQNEAQ (reference sequence). CDR3 region: CASSLLSATGGVGGYTF. CDR3 in DNA: TGTGCCAGCAGCTTATTATCCGCGACAGGGGGCGTTGGTGGCTACACCTTC.

V gene TRBV5-6 combines with J gene TRBJ1-5; no definite D call. The CDR3 covers 14 residues. In germline, CDR1 is SGHDT, CDR2 YYEEEE. The V end was cut by 1 base, the J end by 6 bases, with 11 bases between. The DNA of the CDR3 is TGTGCCAGCAGCTTGAAGTCCCACTCTCAGCCCCAGCATTTT. Amino acid sequence: CASSLKSHSQPQHF.

CDR3 residues: CASSYAGTGGADTEAFF. CDR3 DNA: TGTGCCAGCAGCTACGCCGGGACAGGGGGCGCGGACACTGAAGCTTTCTTT. The chain uses TRBV5-5 and TRBJ1-1, with 12 positions matching TRBD1. The J segment lost 3 bases and the V segment lost 3 bases, leaving 9 bases of the junction unmatched. The germline CDR1 and CDR2 sequences are SGHKS and YYEKEE (reference sequence). The CDR3 covers 17 residues.

The chain combines TRBV25-1 with TRBJ1-1, with TRBD1 as a possible D gene (6 bases). Germline V gives CDR1 MGHDK, CDR2 SYGVNS. The CDR3 has 13 residues. V was pared by 5 bases and J by 6 bases, with 13 bases between. The CDR3 here is CASSKTGYSEAFF. The CDR3 nucleotides are TGTGCCAGCAGTAAGACAGGTTATTCTGAAGCTTTCTTT.

V gene TRBV5-5 combines with J gene TRBJ1-2, with a possible D match to TRBD1 (5 bases). V dropped 0 bases and J dropped 4 bases, with 13 bases sitting between them. The CDR3 extends over 15 amino acids. Per the germline V gene, CDR1 is SGHKS and CDR2 is YYEKEE (reference sequence). DNA of the CDR3: TGTGCCAGCAGCTTGGCAGTAGGGGAGGGCTATGGCTACACCTTC. This encodes CASSLAVGEGYGYTF. The variable domain in full, with the rest retrieved from reference TRBV5-5 and TRBJ1-2, is DAGVTQSPTHLIKTRGQQVTLRCSPISGHKSVSWYQQVLGQGPQFIFQYYEKEERGRGNFPDRFSARQFPNYSSELNVNALLLGDSALYLCASSLAVGEGYGYTFGSGTRLTVV.

V is TRBV15 and J is TRBJ1-2; D may be TRBD1 (5 bases). The germline V and J ends were trimmed by 1 base and 8 bases, with 8 bases remaining between them. CDR1 and CDR2 from the germline V gene are LNHNV and YYDKDF (reference sequence). CDR3 length equals 12 residues. The chain's CDR3 is CATSRADTGYTF. The CDR3 DNA reads as TGTGCCACCAGCAGAGCGGACACCGGCTACACCTTC. Full variable domain (remainder filled in from reference TRBV15 and TRBJ1-2): DAMVIQNPRYQVTQFGKPVTLSCSQTLNHNVMYWYQQKSSQAPKLLFHYYDKDFNNEADTPDNFQSRRPNTSFCFLDIRSPGLGDTAMYLCATSRADTGYTFGSGTRLTVV.

The chain is built from TRBV10-3 and TRBJ1-2; TRBD1 aligns across 7 bases. Unmatched junction bases numbered 11, after V lost 7 bases and J lost 6 bases. Germline lookup yields CDR1 ENHRY and CDR2 SYGVKD. The CDR3 has 14 amino acids. The CDR3 loop reads CAINQRGQINGYTF. The CDR3 nucleotides are TGTGCCATCAACCAAAGGGGACAGATTAATGGCTACACCTTC.

This chain uses TRBV7-2 with TRBJ2-7; a possible D gene is TRBD2 (6 bases). Trimming removed 4 bases at V and 1 base at J, with 14 bases between. The CDR3 sequence is 15 residues long. Germline assignment: CDR1 SGHTA and CDR2 FQGNSA. CDR3 nucleotides: TGTGCCAGCAGCTATCAGCCGGGACTTTCCTACGAGCAGTACTTC. It codes for CASSYQPGLSYEQYF.

The genes are TRBV18 and TRBJ2-2; D is perhaps TRBD1 (6 bases). CDR1 is KGHSH and CDR2 is LQKENI in the germline V gene. Between the trimmed V and J ends, which lost 6 bases and 4 bases, there was a span of 15 bases. The CDR3 consists of 15 residues. CDR3 nucleotides: TGTGCCAGCTCGTCTGAGGGGGTCGGCACCGGGGAGCTGTTTTTT. It encodes CASSSEGVGTGELFF.

This clone was observed many times. The chain joins TRBV6-2 or TRBV6-3 to TRBJ2-7; no firm D call. CDR3 size: 14 residues. Germline V CDR1 and CDR2: MNHEY, SVGEGT. Trimming removed 6 bases at V and 2 bases at J, with 14 bases between. Here the CDR3 DNA reads TGTGCCAGCAGCTCTGTTAAGTCGGCCTACGAGCAGTACTTC. It specifies CASSSVKSAYEQYF.

CDR3 region: CASSRDGQNTEAFF. CDR3 nucleotide sequence: TGCGCCAGCAGCCGAGATGGACAGAACACTGAAGCTTTCTTT. The chain carries TRBV5-1 and TRBJ1-1; a weak D match, TRBD1 (5 bases). This CDR3 spans 14 amino acids. The V gene lost 4 bases and the J gene lost 1 base, with 11 bases spanning the gap. Germline V gene sequence: CDR1 SGHRS, CDR2 YFSETQ.

This chain uses TRBV6-4 with TRBJ2-3, with a tentative D call TRBD2 (7 bases). The V gene lost 8 bases and the J gene lost 6 bases, with 24 bases spanning the gap. The germline CDR1 and CDR2 sequences are MRHNA and SNTAGT. There are 16 residues in the CDR3. The CDR3 loop is CASLGRAGAPKDTQYF. CDR3 sequence (DNA): TGTGCCAGCCTTGGGAGGGCGGGGGCCCCCAAGGATACGCAGTATTTT.